The 29 T cell receptor beta chains given below trace back to one sample, sequenced in a study of regulatory T cells in long-lasting Graves disease (dated by TCRdb to the early 2020s). Libraries came from multiplex PCR. Reads for this sample came from an Illumina HiSeq 4000. CDR3 regions were amplified by Arm-PCR with iRepertoire HTBI primers to construct TCR beta libraries. In TCRdb, the public reads were trimmed at Q25 with fastp and aligned with MiXCR, with productive beta chains retained. Identical CDR3 proteins give one entry, which carries the most common genes and DNA. The sample table holds 400,000 to 500,000 distinct CDR3 sequences, of which 16% were seen once. The ten top clones hold less than 30% of the sample. Interpreted using the paper, the time point label stands for: newly diagnosed GD, antithyroid drugs for less than 3 months. RNA was extracted from PBMCs in TRIzol for both TCR sequencing and RNA sequencing.

The same specimen was also included in a second study, on T cells in Graves' hyperthyroidism and ophthalmopathy.

The sequencing used peripheral blood mononuclear cells (PBMCs), collected at new diagnosis, from a patient treated with antithyroid drugs. Receptors originate from a young woman with Graves disease. Donor details come from another sample of the same person, matched by shared clones.

The CDR3 DNA is TGCGCCAGCAGCTTGACACAGACCCAAGAGACCCAGTACTTC. Its protein is CASSLTQTQETQYF. The chain is built from TRBV5-1 and TRBJ2-5; D is uncertain. Trimming left V 1 base short and J 1 base short, with 8 bases between. In germline, CDR1 is SGHRS, CDR2 YFSETQ. The CDR3 spans 14 residues. Supplemented by reference TRBV5-1 and TRBJ2-5, the full variable domain reads KAGVTQTPRYLIKTRGQQVTLSCSPISGHRSVSWYQQTPGQGLQFLFEYFSETQRNKGNFPGRFSGRQFSNSRSEMNVSTLELGDSALYLCASSLTQTQETQYFGPGTRLLVL.

The chain uses TRBV27 and TRBJ2-4, with D possibly TRBD1 on 5 matching bases. The V gene's germline CDR1 is MNHEY and CDR2 SMNVEV (reference sequence). Trimming took off 7 bases at V and 8 bases at J, with 12 bases between the two ends. This CDR3 spans 12 amino acids. CDR3 sequence reads: CASTPRVHIQYF. For the CDR3, the DNA is TGTGCCAGCACCCCCAGGGTGCACATTCAGTACTTC.

In its sample, this clonotype was seen many times. The CDR3 DNA sequence: TGTGCCAGCAGTTTTTCGGCGGGCACAGATACGCAGTATTTT. Its translation is CASSFSAGTDTQYF. This sequence joins TRBV7-2 and TRBJ2-3; D gene ambiguous. Deletions cut 6 bases from V and 1 base from J, with 11 bases between. This CDR3 has 14 amino acids. The germline V gene has CDR1 SGHTA and CDR2 FQGNSA.

This clonotype was observed many times. V is TRBV5-5 and J is TRBJ2-5, with 7 bases lining up with TRBD1. Germline V gene sequence: CDR1 SGHKS, CDR2 YYEKEE (reference sequence). The CDR3 runs 14 residues. The V segment lost 0 bases and the J segment 4 bases; nucleotides outside the gene matches: 3. The chain's CDR3 is CASSLETGTETQYF. The CDR3 DNA sequence: TGTGCCAGCAGCTTGGAGACAGGGACAGAGACCCAGTACTTC.

The chain joins TRBV4-1 to TRBJ2-7; maybe TRBD1 (7 bases). The V end was cut by 3 bases, the J end by 5 bases, with 20 bases between. Germline assignment: CDR1 MGHRA and CDR2 YSYEKL. This CDR3 has 16 amino acids. This CDR3 is CASSHPGVTGPHEQYF. CDR3 nucleotide sequence: TGCGCCAGCAGCCACCCGGGAGTGACAGGGCCGCACGAGCAGTACTTC.

This clonotype appeared a few times. V gene TRBV10-3 combines with J gene TRBJ2-2; D remains ambiguous. The CDR3 length is 9 residues. Germline-derived CDR1 and CDR2 are ENHRY and SYGVKD. The CDR3 loop is CSPTGELFF. CDR3 coding DNA: TGTAGTCCAACCGGGGAGCTGTTTTTT.

This clonotype was seen a few times. This rearrangement joins TRBV5-1 to TRBJ2-5; no definite D call. V was shortened by 0 bases and J by 2 bases, with 14 bases between the two germline ends. CDR1 and CDR2 from the germline V gene are SGHRS and YFSETQ. The CDR3 is 16 amino acids. CDR3 sequence reads: CASSLAPGRTQETQYF. In DNA, the CDR3 is TGCGCCAGCAGCTTGGCCCCCGGGCGAACACAAGAGACCCAGTACTTC. Full variable domain (rest looked up from reference TRBV5-1 and TRBJ2-5): KAGVTQTPRYLIKTRGQQVTLSCSPISGHRSVSWYQQTPGQGLQFLFEYFSETQRNKGNFPGRFSGRQFSNSRSEMNVSTLELGDSALYLCASSLAPGRTQETQYFGPGTRLLVL.

In this sample, this clonotype turned up a few times. This chain links TRBV12-3 or TRBV12-4 with TRBJ1-1; no clear D. CDR3 size: 14 residues. The V gene lost 8 bases and the J gene lost 4 bases, with 17 bases spanning the gap. CDR3 nucleotide sequence: TGTGCCAGCCGGTCTGCGGGCATGAGCACTGAAGCTTTCTTT. This gives the protein CASRSAGMSTEAFF.

In its sample, this clonotype was seen many times. The chain carries TRBV29-1 and TRBJ2-3; the D gene is possibly TRBD1 (6 bases). Per germline, CDR1 SQVTM and CDR2 ANQGSEA. With 7 bases removed from V and 6 bases from J, the gap between germline ends came to 20 bases. This CDR3 spans 14 amino acids. This chain's CDR3 is CSAYPFQTGDTQYF. CDR3 bases: TGCAGCGCCTACCCGTTCCAGACAGGTGATACGCAGTATTTT.

This clonotype has a count of ten or more. The chain employs TRBV28 and TRBJ2-7; possibly TRBD1 or TRBD2 for D (5 bases each). Trimming took 2 bases from V and 2 from J, leaving 13 bases between them. Germline V gene sequence: CDR1 MDHEN, CDR2 SYDVKM. The CDR3 runs to 15 residues. The CDR3 DNA sequence: TGTGCCAGCAGTTTACCGGGACGTCTAACCTACGAGCAGTACTTC. Its protein product is CASSLPGRLTYEQYF.

This clonotype has at least ten counts. V and J are TRBV27 and TRBJ2-5; 15 nucleotides align to TRBD2. Trimming cost V 8 bases and J 4 bases; bases outside gene matches: 11. The V gene's germline CDR1 is MNHEY and CDR2 SMNVEV (reference sequence). The CDR3 loop spans 17 amino acids. Here the CDR3 reads CASRGLAGGFESETQYF. The CDR3 DNA is TGTGCCAGCCGCGGACTAGCGGGAGGGTTCGAGTCAGAGACCCAGTACTTC.

This clonotype was seen many times. The chain carries TRBV28 and TRBJ2-1, with no clear D. Trimming removed 4 bases from V and 8 bases from J, with 18 bases in between. The length of the CDR3 is 15 residues. Germline CDR1 MDHEN, CDR2 SYDVKM. In DNA form, the CDR3 reads TGTGCCAGCAGTTCACCCGGACCCAGTGACTATGAGCAGTTCTTC. This gives the protein CASSSPGPSDYEQFF. The full variable domain, completed using reference TRBV28 and TRBJ2-1, is DVKVTQSSRYLVKRTGEKVFLECVQDMDHENMFWYRQDPGLGLRLIYFSYDVKMKEKGDIPEGYSVSREKKERFSLILESASTNQTSMYLCASSSPGPSDYEQFFGPGTRLTVL.

This clonotype was recorded many times. The chain links TRBV29-1 to TRBJ1-1; 9 bases are a match to TRBD1. Germline CDR1 SQVTM, CDR2 ANQGSEA. Trimming removed 6 bases from V and 1 base from J; junction bases left unmatched: 12. The CDR3 totals 16 residues. The CDR3 DNA reads TGCAGCGTAGCCGGGACAGGGTTTCAAACGAACACTGAAGCTTTCTTT. As protein: CSVAGTGFQTNTEAFF.

V gene TRBV9 combines with J gene TRBJ2-7; tentative D call: TRBD1 (6 bases). Germline V lookup: CDR1 SGDLS, CDR2 YYNGEE. Trimming pared 2 bases from V and 6 bases from J, leaving 12 bases between. CDR3 length: 13 residues. The CDR3 bases are TGTGCCAGCAGCGTGAGGGTAGGGGGCGAGCAGTACTTC. This codes for CASSVRVGGEQYF.

The chain links TRBV18 to TRBJ2-6; D ambiguous. Germline CDR1 is KGHSH and CDR2 is LQKENI. Deletions cut 3 bases from V and 3 bases from J, with 9 bases between. The CDR3 consists of 15 residues. The CDR3 bases are TGTGCCAGCTCACCGAGCAACAATGGGGCCAACGTCCTGACTTTC. It specifies CASSPSNNGANVLTF.

In its sample, this clonotype was seen many times. The chain recombines TRBV18 with TRBJ1-1; D is unclear. CDR3 length: 14 residues. CDR1 is KGHSH and CDR2 is LQKENI in the germline V gene. V was pared by 0 bases and J by 3 bases, with 8 bases between. CDR3 in DNA: TGTGCCAGCTCACCACCGGGTGTGGACACTGAAGCTTTCTTT. This translates into CASSPPGVDTEAFF.

This clonotype was detected ten times or more. The genes are TRBV24-1 and TRBJ2-1; 10 bases match TRBD2. CDR3 size: 15 residues. CDR1 is KGHDR and CDR2 is SFDVKD in the germline V gene. Losses at the gene ends were 5 bases for V and 8 bases for J; bases not matched to a gene: 8. The CDR3 is CATSVPSGSVDEQFF. The CDR3 coding sequence is TGTGCCACCAGTGTCCCTAGCGGGAGTGTCGATGAGCAGTTCTTC.

The chain has TRBV5-4 and TRBJ2-5; 7 nucleotides agree with TRBD2. This CDR3 has 15 residues. Unmatched junction bases numbered 8, after V lost 5 bases and J lost 1 base. Germline V gene sequence: CDR1 SGHNT, CDR2 YYREEE (reference sequence). In DNA form, the CDR3 reads TGTGCCAGCAGTCGACCGGGACTAAGCCAAGAGACCCAGTACTTC. Its protein is CASSRPGLSQETQYF.

This chain connects TRBV7-2 to TRBJ2-3, with D perhaps TRBD2 (6 bases). CDR3 length: 15 residues. The V end was cut by 1 base, the J end by 11 bases, with 19 bases between. Per the germline V gene, CDR1 is SGHTA and CDR2 is FQGNSA. This chain's CDR3 is CASSLGGLLGIMQYF. The CDR3 bases are TGTGCCAGCAGCTTAGGGGGACTGCTGGGGATAATGCAGTATTTT.

This clonotype was recorded at least ten times. The chain uses TRBV5-1 and TRBJ2-7, with 7 bases aligning to TRBD2. J lost 3 bases, V lost 0 bases, and 6 bases had no gene match. Germline CDR1 and CDR2: SGHRS and YFSETQ. The CDR3 has 15 residues. CDR3 DNA: TGCGCCAGCAGCTTGGAAGGCGGGAGTGGCTACGAGCAGTACTTC. It codes for CASSLEGGSGYEQYF.

The table lists this clonotype with many counts. V usage is TRBV15 and J usage is TRBJ2-7, with 10 bases lining up with TRBD2. Unmatched junction bases numbered 6, after V lost 5 bases and J lost 2 bases. The CDR3 has 15 residues. From germline, CDR1 is LNHNV and CDR2 YYDKDF (reference sequence). DNA for the CDR3: TGTGCCACCAGCGGGTTAGCGGGAGGTACCTACGAGCAGTACTTC. Its translation: CATSGLAGGTYEQYF.

The chain links TRBV19 to TRBJ1-1; D perhaps matches TRBD1 (6 bases). The CDR3 loop spans 15 amino acids. CDR1 and CDR2 from the germline V gene are LNHDA and SQIVND (reference sequence). Trimming removed 3 bases from V and 4 bases from J, with 15 bases in between. This CDR3 reads CASSILGGPGTEAFF. The CDR3 DNA sequence: TGTGCCAGTAGTATTTTGGGGGGCCCAGGCACTGAAGCTTTCTTT. The variable domain in full, completed from reference TRBV19 and TRBJ1-1, reads DGGITQSPKYLFRKEGQNVTLSCEQNLNHDAMYWYRQDPGQGLRLIYYSQIVNDFQKGDIAEGYSVSREKKESFPLTVTSAQKNPTAFYLCASSILGGPGTEAFFGQGTRLTVV.

This clonotype was seen repeatedly, ten times or more. The rearrangement uses TRBV18 and TRBJ1-5; 8 bases line up with TRBD1. CDR1 is KGHSH and CDR2 is LQKENI in the germline V gene. The length of the CDR3 is 13 residues. Unmatched junction bases numbered 1, after V lost 4 bases and J lost 5 bases. The CDR3 nucleotides read TGTGCCAGCTCACTGGGACAGGATCAGCCCCAGCATTTT. Amino acids: CASSLGQDQPQHF.

The chain employs TRBV20-1 and TRBJ2-7; maybe TRBD1 (5 bases). This CDR3 comprises 16 residues. Trimming pared 3 bases from V and 1 base from J, leaving 19 bases between. Germline CDR1 DFQATT, CDR2 SNEGSKA (reference sequence). The CDR3 DNA follows: TGCAGTGCTAGGAGGTTCGACAGCGTAAGTTCCTACGAGCAGTACTTC. It translates to CSARRFDSVSSYEQYF.

The rearrangement uses TRBV20-1 and TRBJ2-1; 16 nucleotides align to TRBD2. There are 18 residues in the CDR3. After removal of 5 bases from V and 0 bases from J, the junction contained 7 bases not matched to a gene. The germline gives CDR1 DFQATT, CDR2 SNEGSKA (reference sequence). The DNA for the CDR3 is TGCAGTGCTCTGTCGGGACTAGCGGGAGGGAGCTCCTACAATGAGCAGTTCTTC. It specifies CSALSGLAGGSSYNEQFF.

In its sample, this clonotype was seen many times. The J gene is TRBJ2-1, the V gene TRBV7-9; TRBD1 matches 7 bases. This CDR3 has 16 amino acids. The trim removed 5 bases at V and 3 bases at J, leaving 10 bases unmatched. From germline, CDR1 is SEHNR and CDR2 FQNEAQ (reference sequence). CDR3 amino acids: CASSDKGARGYNEQFF. DNA of the CDR3: TGTGCCAGCAGCGATAAGGGGGCACGCGGCTACAATGAGCAGTTCTTC.

This clonotype was observed at least ten times. The chain joins TRBV27 to TRBJ2-3, with TRBD1 matching 7 bases. The germline V gene encodes CDR1 MNHEY and CDR2 SMNVEV (reference sequence). The ends lost 5 bases at V and 1 base at J; junction bases unmatched: 9. The CDR3 is made up of 16 amino acids. The CDR3: CASSQIQGIRTDTQYF. Written as DNA, the CDR3 is TGTGCCAGCAGTCAAATACAGGGGATTCGCACAGATACGCAGTATTTT.

This clonotype was recorded at least ten times. The V call is TRBV12-3 or TRBV12-4, the J call TRBJ2-1, with TRBD2 identical over 9 bases. Trimming cost V 1 base and J 10 bases; bases outside gene matches: 11. The CDR3 contains 16 residues. The chain's CDR3 is CASSLGGPGLAKEQFF. CDR3 coding DNA: TGTGCCAGCAGTTTAGGGGGGCCGGGACTAGCTAAGGAGCAGTTCTTC.

The rearrangement uses TRBV2 and TRBJ2-1; D not certain. The germline CDR1 and CDR2 sequences are SNHLY and FYNNEI. The germline V and J ends were trimmed by 0 bases and 7 bases, with 10 bases remaining between them. The CDR3 covers 14 residues. Here the CDR3 DNA reads TGTGCCAGCAGTGAAGCCCGACACTATAATGAGCAGTTCTTC. Translated, it gives CASSEARHYNEQFF.